This T cell receptor (beta chain) comes out of a study of blood T cell repertoires in COVID-19. Here immunoSEQ multiplex PCR was the method, and the copy in TCRdb shows in-frame clones only, minus some. The profile covers under 75,000 clones, with approximately 90% appearing a single time and roughly 2% taken by the ten largest. Germline V CDR1 and CDR2: SGHRS, YFSETQ. J lost 0 bases, V lost 4 bases, and 2 bases had no gene match. The CDR3 totals 15 residues. The TCR originated in a man in his thirties or forties with acute or convalescent COVID-19. Specimen: peripheral blood. The J gene is TRBJ2-2, the V gene TRBV5-1; 8 bases are shared with TRBD1. In DNA form, the CDR3 reads TGCGCCAGCAGCAAGGACAGGGCGAACACCGGGGAGCTGTTTTTT. It specifies CASSKDRANTGELFF.